The 9 T cell receptor beta chains listed next were all sequenced from one sample in a study of graft-versus-host responses after intestinal transplantation. The protocol was immunoSEQ multiplex PCR, while the TCRdb copy is restricted to in-frame clones and leaves out a portion. The data contain about 14,000 clones, 70% to 85% of them singletons. Intraepithelial lymphocytes and lamina propria lymphocytes were released through processing of graft tissue. The specimen was ileum tissue, collected 27 days after intestinal transplant. The receptors were gathered from a human patient who received an intestinal transplant, so some T cells may come from the graft donor.

The V call is TRBV27, the J call TRBJ2-1; maybe TRBD2 (7 bases). Trimming pared 6 bases from V and 9 bases from J, leaving 21 bases between. Germline loops: CDR1 MNHEY, CDR2 SMNVEV (reference sequence). This CDR3 contains 15 residues. As DNA, the CDR3 is TGTGCCAGCAGCCGAAGGGGGGGCGAGGTGCGTGAGCAGTTCTTC. This encodes CASSRRGGEVREQFF.

The rearrangement uses TRBV6-1 and TRBJ1-4; D gene unclear. The germline V gene encodes CDR1 MNHNS and CDR2 SASEGT. Trimming cost V 8 bases and J 4 bases, with 11 bases left between them. This CDR3 contains 13 residues. In DNA form, the CDR3 reads TGTGCCAGCTTTACCCCGGGTAATGAAAAACTGTTTTTT. Encoded protein: CASFTPGNEKLFF.

This chain uses TRBV7-9 with TRBJ1-1; TRBD1 matches at 8 bases. CDR1 is SEHNR and CDR2 is FQNEAQ in the germline V gene (reference sequence). The CDR3 is 12 residues long. Trimming took 5 bases from V and 6 from J; bases not matched to a gene: 2. The CDR3 is CASSTQGAEAFF. The CDR3 bases are TGTGCCAGCAGCACACAGGGGGCTGAAGCTTTCTTT.

This clone was seen once. The chain has TRBV7-9 and TRBJ1-1; D is perhaps TRBD1 (5 bases). Looked up from germline, CDR1 is SEHNR and CDR2 is FQNEAQ (reference sequence). This CDR3 has 16 residues. Trimming took 5 bases from V and 5 from J, leaving 21 bases between them. The CDR3 loop reads CASSPQQLWGATEAFF. CDR3 sequence (DNA): TGTGCCAGCAGCCCCCAACAACTATGGGGCGCGACTGAAGCTTTCTTT.

This clone was seen a single time. The gene calls are TRBV9 and TRBJ2-3, with TRBD1 matching over 11 bases. The CDR3 loop spans 15 amino acids. With V trimmed by 4 bases and J by 7 bases, 8 bases remained unmatched. Looked up from germline, CDR1 is SGDLS and CDR2 is YYNGEE. This CDR3 reads CASSSGQGAGHTQYF. The CDR3 nucleotides are TGTGCCAGCAGCTCCGGACAGGGGGCAGGACATACGCAGTATTTT.

J is TRBJ1-2 and V is TRBV2; 8 nucleotides line up with TRBD1. Germline V CDR1 and CDR2: SNHLY, FYNNEI. This CDR3 contains 16 residues. With 8 bases clipped from V and 5 bases from J, the junction kept 16 bases outside the gene matches. For the CDR3, the DNA is TGTGCCAGCGGCTCTCGGACAGGGCGGGTAGGGTATGGCTACACCTTC. Translated, it gives CASGSRTGRVGYGYTF.

Relative to its sample, this clone is medium-sized. The chain combines TRBV21-1 with TRBJ1-6; the D call TRBD1 from the table was never checked on the DNA. TRBV21-1 is a known pseudogene. The CDR3 loop spans 13 amino acids. The CDR3 sequence: CASSNSRVSPLHF. The CDR3 nucleotides are TGTGCCAGCAGCAACTCCAGGGTATCACCCCTCCACTTT.

Comments on this clone: One end of the junction does not line up with germline, which may come from a read error. The chain links TRBV7-7 to TRBJ2-1; TRBD2 matches at 10 bases. This CDR3 contains 14 residues. Germline V gene sequence: CDR1 SSHAT, CDR2 FNYEAQ (reference sequence). CDR3 DNA: TGTGCTAGCAGCTTAAGCGGGGGGGCCAATGAGCAGTTCTTC. Protein product: CASSLSGGANEQFF.

The chain couples TRBV4-1 to TRBJ1-5; the D gene is possibly TRBD1 (5 bases). The CDR3 consists of 16 residues. The V and J ends lost 0 bases and 5 bases respectively, with 14 bases between them. The germline V gene has CDR1 MGHRA and CDR2 YSYEKL. This CDR3 reads CASSQDVGEGDQPQHF. The CDR3 region has the DNA TGCGCCAGCAGCCAAGATGTAGGGGAGGGAGATCAGCCCCAGCATTTT.